This entry is about one TCR beta chain. This clone has a single count. The specificity of this receptor is unknown. No much larger clone exists at a distance of one base, and base qualities are not known. Genomic DNA was isolated from the sorted cells so that the TCRbeta CDR3 region could be sequenced. The immunoSEQ Assay was used for sequencing of TCRbeta CDR3 regions. Sourced from immuneACCESS, this table was stored by TCRdb with only in-frame sequences that have V and J called. A share of the clones is absent; for the studies checked, an unresolved V gene accounts for under half, and the remainder has no known explanation. The sample yields 60,000 to 70,000 clones; about 90% were counted once. The ten most abundant clones make up 1.9% of the sample. V is pared back by 3 bases and J by 8 bases, with 18 bases lying between the germline termini. From its cysteine to its phenylalanine, the CDR3 spans 15 amino acids. Only the CDR3 region is kept as DNA, spanning 45 bases read in frame from base 1. Sequences SGHNT (CDR1) and YYREEE (CDR2) are obtained from the germline V gene (reference sequence).

The data were obtained in a study of OX40 agonist ivuxolimab in advanced cancers. Turning to the overall study: Ivuxolimab, which targeted the costimulatory receptor OX40 (CD134), was an agonistic, fully human IgG2 monoclonal antibody. Intravenous ivuxolimab was administered to patients every 2 weeks at six dose levels: 0.01, 0.1, 0.3, 1.5, 3 and 10 mg/kg. Of the 50 or so patients in dose escalation, around 19 had hepatocellular carcinoma, roughly 15 had melanoma, 9 had renal cell carcinoma and 9 had head and neck cancer. A male proportion of roughly 80% and a mean age of approximately 60 years, ranging from roughly 23 to 79, were recorded for the dose-escalation cohort. Prior anti-PD-1, anti-PD-L1 or anti-CTLA-4 therapy was permitted, and checkpoint inhibitors had been received by 30% to 40% of dose-escalation patients. Partial responses occurred in three dose-escalation patients: two with cutaneous melanoma and one with hepatocellular carcinoma. The point of sequencing TCRbeta in the periphery was to test whether ivuxolimab changed TCR sequence diversity and drove clonal T-cell expansion. The paper describes the monotherapy dose-escalation part (N ≈ 52 patients) of the phase I trial of ivuxolimab.

Results the study describes overall, beyond this receptor: At doses of 0.1 to 3.0 mg/kg, clonal expansion of both CD4+ and CD8+ T cells in blood was seen between baseline and week 6. In partial responders in the 0.1-3.0 mg/kg groups, normalized peripheral clonal expansion was found to be among the lowest, especially among CD8+ T cells. The antigen specificity of the peripheral T cells that underwent clonal expansion was not determined. Low levels of normalized T-cell clonal expansion were also shown by some nonresponding patients. After ivuxolimab, more expanded clones were found on average in CD8+ T cells than in CD4+ T cells.

Patients with autoimmune disease history or receiving systemic immunosuppression were excluded from the trial. Peripheral blood for TCR sequencing was collected from all dose cohorts at baseline, on cycle 4 day 1, and on cycle 7 day 1. The samples were taken from a phase I, first-in-human, multicenter, open-label dose-escalation trial of ivuxolimab. Adults with locally advanced or metastatic melanoma, renal cell carcinoma, hepatocellular carcinoma or head and neck squamous cell carcinoma were enrolled in the trial. Before TCR sequencing, CD4+ T cells and CD8+ T cells from peripheral blood were sorted into separate populations.

The sequence joins TRBV5-4 to TRBJ2-1, with the D assignment possibly TRBD1 or TRBD2, given 6 matching bases for each. The sample consisted of CD4+ or CD8+ T cells sorted from blood, taken in a trial of the OX40 agonist ivuxolimab. The clonotype comes from an adult with an advanced solid tumor such as melanoma, head and neck, liver or kidney cancer. This receptor carries the CDR3 CASSSSVGGSDEQFF. At the DNA level, the sequence is TGTGCCAGCAGCTCGTCGGTGGGGGGCTCGGATGAGCAGTTCTTC.